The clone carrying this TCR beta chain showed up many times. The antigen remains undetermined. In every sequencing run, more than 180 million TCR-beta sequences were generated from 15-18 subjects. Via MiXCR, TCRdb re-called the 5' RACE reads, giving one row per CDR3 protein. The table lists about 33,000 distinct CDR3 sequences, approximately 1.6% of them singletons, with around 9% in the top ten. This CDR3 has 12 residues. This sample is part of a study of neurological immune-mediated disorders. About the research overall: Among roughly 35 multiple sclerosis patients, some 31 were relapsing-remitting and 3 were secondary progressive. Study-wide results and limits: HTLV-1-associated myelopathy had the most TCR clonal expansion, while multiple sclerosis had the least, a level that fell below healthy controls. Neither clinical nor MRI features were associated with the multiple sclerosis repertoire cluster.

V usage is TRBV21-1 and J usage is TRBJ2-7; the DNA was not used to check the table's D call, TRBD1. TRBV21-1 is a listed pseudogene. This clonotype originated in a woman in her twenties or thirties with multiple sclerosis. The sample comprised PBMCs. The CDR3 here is CASVLGGSEQYF. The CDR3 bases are TGTGCGAGCGTACTTGGGGGATCCGAGCAGTACTTC.